Here is one TCR beta chain with its context. The germline V gene has CDR1 LGHDT and CDR2 YNNKEL (reference sequence). The J segment lost 6 bases and the V segment lost 4 bases, leaving 6 bases of the junction unmatched. The CDR3 has 14 amino acids. The data are from a study of early T cells in non-severe SARS-CoV-2 infection. Unique molecular identifiers were added to individual cDNA molecules. TCRdb independently ran MiXCR on the 5' RACE reads; one entry per CDR3 protein. The sample has some 57,000 distinct CDR3 sequences; over 7% are singletons. This chain joins TRBV3-1 and TRBJ1-1; 9 bases are a match to TRBD1. The sample consisted of whole blood. The clonotype comes from an adult who was a healthcare worker with PCR-confirmed SARS-CoV-2 infection or an uninfected control (not recorded which). The CDR3, as DNA: TGTGCCAGCAGCCCGGGACAGGGAGGACCTGAAGCTTTCTTT. It codes for CASSPGQGGPEAFF.